The subject of this entry is one TCR beta chain. Its antigen remains unknown. This specimen comes from a study of graft-versus-host responses after intestinal transplantation. For the study at large: All recipients were transplanted with multivisceral, liver-intestinal, or isolated intestinal grafts.

Overall study findings and caveats: When patients had graft-donor T cell macrochimerism, their allografts held high graft-versus-host to host-versus-graft clonal ratios. Recipient marrow held GvH clones, some first seen in ileum or blood.

Clones were read by immunoSEQ multiplex PCR, and TCRdb kept only the in-frame ones, dropping some. The sample has 86,000 or so clones; 85% to 95% are singletons. Germline V gives CDR1 PRHDT, CDR2 FYEKMQ (reference sequence). The CDR3 loop spans 14 amino acids. With 1 base removed from V and 1 base from J, the gap between germline ends came to 6 bases. Here the sequenced sample was unstimulated CD8+ T cells sorted from spleen or lymph node cells, taken before intestinal transplant. This receptor was obtained from a human donor who received an intestinal transplant. This sequence joins TRBV13 and TRBJ2-3; D not resolved. The CDR3 sequence: CASSLVGGTDTQYF. The CDR3 DNA follows: TGTGCCAGCAGCTTAGTGGGCGGCACAGATACGCAGTATTTT.